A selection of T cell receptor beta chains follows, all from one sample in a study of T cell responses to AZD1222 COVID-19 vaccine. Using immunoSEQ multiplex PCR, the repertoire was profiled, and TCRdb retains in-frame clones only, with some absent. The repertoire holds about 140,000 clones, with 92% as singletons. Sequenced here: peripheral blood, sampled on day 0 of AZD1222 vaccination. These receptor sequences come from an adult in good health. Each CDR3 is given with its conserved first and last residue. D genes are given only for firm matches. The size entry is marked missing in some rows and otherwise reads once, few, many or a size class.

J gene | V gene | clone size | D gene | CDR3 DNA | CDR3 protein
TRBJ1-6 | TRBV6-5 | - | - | TGTGCCAGCAGGAACCCAGGGAACTCACCCCTCCACTTT | CASRNPGNSPLHF
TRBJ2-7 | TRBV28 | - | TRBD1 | TGTGCCAGCAGTCCGGAAACCGGGACAGGGCTCTCCGAGCAGTACTTC | CASSPETGTGLSEQYF
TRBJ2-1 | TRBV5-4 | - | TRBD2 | TGTGCCAGCAGCCCCCTGCGAGCGGGAGGGTTAAATGAGCAGTTCTTC | CASSPLRAGGLNEQFF
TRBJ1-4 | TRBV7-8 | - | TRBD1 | TGTGCCAGCAGAAACGCAGGGGGATGGGGTGAAAAACTGTTTTTT | CASRNAGGWGEKLFF
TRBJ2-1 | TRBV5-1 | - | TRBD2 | TGCGCCAGCAGCACGGGACTAACCAACAATGAGCAGTTCTTC | CASSTGLTNNEQFF
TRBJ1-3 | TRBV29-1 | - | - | TGCAGCGTTGTAGACCCTCAAGTTGGAAACACCATATATTTT | CSVVDPQVGNTIYF
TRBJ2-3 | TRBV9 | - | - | TGTGCCAGCAGCGTAGGAGGCGACACAGATACGCAGTATTTT | CASSVGGDTDTQYF
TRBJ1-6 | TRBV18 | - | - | TGTGCCAGCTCACCAGCGGGGGATAATTCACCCCTCCACTTT | CASSPAGDNSPLHF
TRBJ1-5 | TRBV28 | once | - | TGTGCCAGCAGGCCACCGGGGATCCAAGGCCAGCCCCAGCATTTT | CASRPPGIQGQPQHF
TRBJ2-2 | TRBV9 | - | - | TGTGCCAGCAGCCCCCGAGACCTTAGAAACACCGGGGAGCTGTTTTTT | CASSPRDLRNTGELFF
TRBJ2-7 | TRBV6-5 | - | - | TGTGCCAGCAGGGATAGATTTGGGGAAGCCTACGAGCAGTACTTC | CASRDRFGEAYEQYF
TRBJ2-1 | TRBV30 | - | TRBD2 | TGTGCCTGGAGTGTACAACTAGCGGGACTGCACGGGAAGTTCTTC | CAWSVQLAGLHGKFF
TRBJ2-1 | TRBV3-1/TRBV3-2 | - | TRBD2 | TGTGCCAGTACCGGGACTAGCACCTACAATGAGCAGTTCTTC | CASTGTSTYNEQFF
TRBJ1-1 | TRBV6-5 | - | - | TGTGCCAGCAGGTGGGGATTGATGAACACTGAAGCTTTCTTT | CASRWGLMNTEAFF
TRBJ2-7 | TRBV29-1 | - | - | TGCAGCGCGCACGGAATGGGGTGCTGGGGGATCCTTTACGAGCAGTACTTC | CSAHGMGCWGILYEQYF
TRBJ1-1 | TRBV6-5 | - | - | TGTGCCAGCAGTCCTCTGGGATGGTCCCTCACTGAAGCTTTCTTT | CASSPLGWSLTEAFF
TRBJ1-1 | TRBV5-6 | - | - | TGTGCCAGCAGCCTCCCCGGACAGACGGTCGCCACTGAAGCTTTCTTT | CASSLPGQTVATEAFF
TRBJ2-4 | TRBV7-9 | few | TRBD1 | TGTGCCAGCAGTTCACAGGGGGGAAACATTCAGTACTTC | CASSSQGGNIQYF
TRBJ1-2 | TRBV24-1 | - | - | TGTGCCACCAGTGACACTCAAAGGACAAGAGGCTACACCTTC | CATSDTQRTRGYTF
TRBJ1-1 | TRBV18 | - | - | TGTGCCAGCTCACCACGGGCATCCATGGACACTGAAGCTTTCTTT | CASSPRASMDTEAFF
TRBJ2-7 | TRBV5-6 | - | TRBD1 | TGTGCCAGCAGCTTCGACTTTGGACAGGGGGACGAGCAGTACTTC | CASSFDFGQGDEQYF
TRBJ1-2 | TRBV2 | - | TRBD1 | TGTGCCAGCGGCCAGGGGGCAGTCTATGGCTACACCTTC | CASGQGAVYGYTF
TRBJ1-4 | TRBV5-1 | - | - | TGCGCCAGCAGCTTGGCCGGGACACCGGGTGAAAAACTGTTTTTT | CASSLAGTPGEKLFF
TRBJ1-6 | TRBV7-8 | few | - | TGTGCCAGCAGCCCACAGGGTGGCAATTCACCCCTCCACTTT | CASSPQGGNSPLHF
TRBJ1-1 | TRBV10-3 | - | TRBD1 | TGTGCCACTGGACAGGGACGGGTGAACACTGAAGCTTTCTTT | CATGQGRVNTEAFF
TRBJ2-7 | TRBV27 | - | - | TGTGCCAGCAGTTTACTGACGAAGGCTGGGTCCTACGAGCAGTACTTC | CASSLLTKAGSYEQYF
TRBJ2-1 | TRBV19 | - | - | TGTGCCAGTAGTGTGTGGGACTCTCCCTCCTACAATGAGCAGTTCTTC | CASSVWDSPSYNEQFF
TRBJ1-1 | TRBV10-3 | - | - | TGTGCCATCAGGCACCGTTTTGAAGGCACTGAAGCTTTCTTT | CAIRHRFEGTEAFF
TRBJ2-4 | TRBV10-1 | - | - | TGCGCCAGGGATCCGAGGCCCCCGCGTGGTATGGACATTCAGTACTTC | CARDPRPPRGMDIQYF
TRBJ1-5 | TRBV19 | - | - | TGTGCCAGTAGCACCATTAGGGAGTTAAGTGTCAATCAGCCCCAGCATTTT | CASSTIRELSVNQPQHF
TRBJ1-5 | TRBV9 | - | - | TGTGCCAGCAGCCCAGACTGGGGGGACAATCAGCCCCAGCATTTT | CASSPDWGDNQPQHF
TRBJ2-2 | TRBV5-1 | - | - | TGCGCCAGCAGCTTGGCGAGCGGGAACACCGGGGAGCTGTTTTTT | CASSLASGNTGELFF
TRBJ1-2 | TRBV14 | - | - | TGTGCCAGCAGCCAAGCGCGGTACGGCTACACCTTC | CASSQARYGYTF
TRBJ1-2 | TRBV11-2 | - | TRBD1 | TGTGCCAGCAGCCCTGCGGACAGGGGGCAGAGGGGCTATGGCTACACCTTC | CASSPADRGQRGYGYTF
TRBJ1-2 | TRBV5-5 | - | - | TGTGCCAGCAGCCCGCGAGTAGGGAAATCCCTTTACTATGGCTACACCTTC | CASSPRVGKSLYYGYTF
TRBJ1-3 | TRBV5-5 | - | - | TGTGCCAGCAGCTTTTCGGTACAATCTGGAAACACCATATATTTT | CASSFSVQSGNTIYF
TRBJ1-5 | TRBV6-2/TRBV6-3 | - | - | TGTGCCAGCAGTTACAGGGAGGCCAATCAGCCCCAGCATTTT | CASSYREANQPQHF
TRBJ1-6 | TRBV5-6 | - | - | TGTGCCAGCAGCGTCAGGGGAAATCGATATAATTCACCCCTCCACTTT | CASSVRGNRYNSPLHF
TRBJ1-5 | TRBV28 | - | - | TGTGCCAGCAGTCCCCGACAGAATCAGCCCCAGCATTTT | CASSPRQNQPQHF
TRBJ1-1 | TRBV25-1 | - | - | TGTGCCAGCAGTGAAACTTTTGACTCAGGGGACACTGAAGCTTTCTTT | CASSETFDSGDTEAFF
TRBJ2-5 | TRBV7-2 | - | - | TGTGCCAGCAGCTCCCAGGGGGGCGAGACCCAGTACTTC | CASSSQGGETQYF
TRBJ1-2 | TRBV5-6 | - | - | TGTGCCAGCAGCTTGGAAGGAGGTTCTAAGGGCTACACCTTC | CASSLEGGSKGYTF
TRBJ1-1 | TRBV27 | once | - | TGTGCCAGCAGTCCCCTCCCGAACACTGAAGCTTTCTTT | CASSPLPNTEAFF
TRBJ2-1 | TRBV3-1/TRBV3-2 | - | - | TGTGCCAGCAGCCCCTTGTTTAGGCTTGGGGAGCAGTTCTTC | CASSPLFRLGEQFF
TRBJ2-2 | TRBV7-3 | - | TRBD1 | TGTGCCAGCAGCAAAACCGGGACAGGGGGTGTCGGGGAGCTGTTTTTT | CASSKTGTGGVGELFF
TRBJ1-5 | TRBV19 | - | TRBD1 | TGTGCCAGTAGTATGAGGAGGACAGGGGGTCAGCCCCAGCATTTT | CASSMRRTGGQPQHF
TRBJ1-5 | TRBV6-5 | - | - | TGTGCCAGCAGTTCTGACATCTTCAATCAGCCCCAGCATTTT | CASSSDIFNQPQHF
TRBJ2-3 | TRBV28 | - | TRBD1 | TGTGCCAGCAGTTCCCTCACCGGGACAGGGGGCGGACAGGGGACAGATACGCAGTATTTT | CASSSLTGTGGGQGTDTQYF
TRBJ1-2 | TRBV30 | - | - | TGTGCCTGGAGCGCGACCCGGCAGGACGGCTACACCTTC | CAWSATRQDGYTF
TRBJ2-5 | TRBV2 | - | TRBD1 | TGTGCCAGCAGTTCGGACAGGGGGCCCCAAGAGACCCAGTACTTC | CASSSDRGPQETQYF
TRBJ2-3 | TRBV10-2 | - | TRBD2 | TGCGCCAGCAGTGCGGGGGGGGCTAGCACAGATACGCAGTATTTT | CASSAGGASTDTQYF
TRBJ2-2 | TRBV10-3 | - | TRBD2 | TGTGCCATCAGTGAGTCCTTAGCGGGAGGGCCTGGCACCGGGGAGCTGTTTTTT | CAISESLAGGPGTGELFF
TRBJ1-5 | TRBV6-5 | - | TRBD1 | TGTGCCAGCAGCTCAGGGGGTGGTCAGCCCCAGCATTTT | CASSSGGGQPQHF
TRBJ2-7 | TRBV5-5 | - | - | TGTGCCAGCAGCTTCGTCGGGGGGCGTAACGAGCAGTACTTC | CASSFVGGRNEQYF
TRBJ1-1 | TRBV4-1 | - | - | TGCGCCAGCACTCAAACAACGGGGGGGTACACTGAAGCTTTCTTT | CASTQTTGGYTEAFF
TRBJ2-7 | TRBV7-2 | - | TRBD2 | TGTGCCAGCAGCGCCTTTGGTCGGGGGACTAGCGTTACCTACGAGCAGTACTTC | CASSAFGRGTSVTYEQYF
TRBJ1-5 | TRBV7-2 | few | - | TGTGCCAGCAGCTTAGATTCCGGGCCCAATCAGCCCCAGCATTTT | CASSLDSGPNQPQHF
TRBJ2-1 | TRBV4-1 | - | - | TGCGCCAGCAGCCAAGATTGGGGGCGGCAGTTCTTC | CASSQDWGRQFF
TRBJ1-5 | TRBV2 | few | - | TGTGCCAGCAGGGCGGGGGCGCGGCAGCCCCAGCATTTT | CASRAGARQPQHF
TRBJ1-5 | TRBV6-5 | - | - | TGTGCCAGCAGTTACAGAGCCAATCAGCCCCAGCATTTT | CASSYRANQPQHF